This TCR beta chain was obtained from a study of blood T cell repertoires in COVID-19. On the study more broadly: PBMCs, B-cell-depleted T cells, or T cells were the source of the cDNA or gDNA that made up the material.

As originally analysed: Quantification of nucleated cells was approximated via reference gene primer amplification. TCRdb's table, derived via immunoSEQ multiplex PCR, lists solely in-frame clones and lacks some. The V and J calls and clone size were taken over from that table, and D and trimming were inferred from the DNA. In the table there are around 100,000 clones, about 80% of which are singletons. This clone appeared a single time. The clonotype originates from a woman aged 70-85 years with acute or convalescent COVID-19. Sequencing was done on a sample of peripheral blood.

The CDR3 region has the DNA TGTGCCAGCTCACGGGACAGCCTGAACACTGAAGCTTTCTTT. As protein: CASSRDSLNTEAFF. The chain has TRBV18 and TRBJ1-1; TRBD1 matches 7 bases. CDR3 length equals 14 residues. Per the germline V gene, CDR1 is KGHSH and CDR2 is LQKENI. The V gene end was trimmed by 4 bases and the J gene end by 0 bases; junction bases not matched to a gene: 2.